This T cell receptor (beta chain) emerged from a study of shared clonotypes between healthy human individuals. Per the germline V gene, CDR1 is MDHEN and CDR2 is SYDVKM. With V trimmed by 3 bases and J by 0 bases, 7 bases remained unmatched. The CDR3 consists of 16 residues. Authors' data handling: Owing to the provision of junction-only sequences devoid of quality scores by immunoSEQ, filtering differed. Here immunoSEQ multiplex PCR was the method, and the copy in TCRdb shows in-frame clones only, minus some. That table is the source of V, J and clone size, and D and trimming were worked out from the DNA. Of hundreds of thousands of clones listed, around 76% are singletons.

This clonotype was sampled from a middle-aged woman in good health. Some clones in this sample may be carry-over from other donors' samples. This chain uses TRBV28 with TRBJ2-5; the match to TRBD2 covers 7 bases. The specimen sequenced was PBMCs. The CDR3 DNA reads TGTGCCAGCAGTTTGTGGGCGGGAGCTTACCAAGAGACCCAGTACTTC. Translated: CASSLWAGAYQETQYF.